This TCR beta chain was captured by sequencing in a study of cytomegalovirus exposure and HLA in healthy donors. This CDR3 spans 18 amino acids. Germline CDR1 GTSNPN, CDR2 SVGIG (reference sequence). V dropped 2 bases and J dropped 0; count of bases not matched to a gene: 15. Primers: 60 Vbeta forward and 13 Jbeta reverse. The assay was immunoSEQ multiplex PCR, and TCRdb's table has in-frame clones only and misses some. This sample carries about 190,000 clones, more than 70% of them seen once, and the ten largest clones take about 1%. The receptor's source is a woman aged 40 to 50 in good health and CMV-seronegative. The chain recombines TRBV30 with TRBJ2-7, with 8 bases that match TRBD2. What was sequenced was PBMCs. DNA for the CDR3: TGTGCCTGGAGTCAGGAGCGGGAGAGAATCAAAGTCTCCTACGAGCAGTACTTC. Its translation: CAWSQERERIKVSYEQYF.